This T cell receptor beta chain comes out of a study of tumor-infiltrating lymphocytes in primary liver carcinoma. For blood RNA, unsorted whole blood served as the source, and germline DNA was extracted too. Priming with a constant-region primer yielded TCR beta cDNA from roughly 0.45 ug total RNA. Three nested multiplex PCR rounds, a slightly modified ARM-PCR, produced the libraries for TCR beta. Amplification in the first two PCR rounds was performed using TRBV1-TRBV30 forward primers and a C-beta reverse primer for 10 cycles each. Each CDR3 protein gets one entry after TCRdb re-called the multiplex PCR reads with MiXCR. The sample yields 330,000 or so distinct CDR3 sequences, about two thirds seen once. The germline V gene has CDR1 SGHAT and CDR2 FQDESV (reference sequence). V was trimmed by 11 bases and J by 1 base, leaving 17 bases between them. The CDR3 contains 15 residues.

The origin of this receptor is a man in his forties or fifties with primary liver carcinoma and hepatitis B virus infection. This chain uses TRBV11-1 with TRBJ2-2; D unresolved. The sample comprised peripheral blood. The CDR3 sequence is CACILDGLNTGELFF. In DNA form, the CDR3 reads TGTGCCTGCATCTTAGACGGGCTGAACACCGGGGAGCTGTTTTTT.